This T cell receptor (beta chain) derives from a study of T cell changes during pregnancy in multiple sclerosis. Clones were sequenced by immunoSEQ multiplex PCR, and TCRdb holds only the in-frame ones, with some missing. The sample has around 130,000 clones; 80% to 95% are singletons. This CDR3 is 16 amino acids long. V shed 4 bases and J shed 3 bases, with 17 bases lying between them. CDR1 and CDR2 (germline): SGHAT, FQNNGV. The sample consisted of peripheral blood, taken before pregnancy. V gene TRBV11-2 combines with J gene TRBJ2-3; no clear D gene. This clonotype was sampled from a female donor with multiple sclerosis, enrolled in a pregnancy study. This CDR3 is CASSSPDPTSTDTQYF. The CDR3 bases are TGTGCCAGCAGCTCCCCCGATCCCACGAGTACAGATACGCAGTATTTT.